The next 23 T cell receptor beta chains were all read from a single sample in a study of blood T cell repertoires in COVID-19. The method was immunoSEQ multiplex PCR; TCRdb's version includes in-frame clones alone and lacks a portion of them. The table lists around 45,000 clones, 86% of them singletons, with about 9% in the top ten. Sequencing was carried out using peripheral blood. The receptors come from a human donor in a cohort sampled during active COVID-19.

CDR3 in DNA: TGTGCCAGCAGCTTAGCGGGAGCGGGGAGGGCTCCTGATACGCAGTATTTT. Amino acids: CASSLAGAGRAPDTQYF. The J gene is TRBJ2-3, the V gene TRBV7-8; 7 bases line up with TRBD2. CDR1 is SGHVS and CDR2 is FQNEAQ in the germline V gene. The CDR3 extends over 17 amino acids. Germline trimming cut 0 bases from V and 6 bases from J; bases unmatched to any gene: 12.

This clone was found once. This rearrangement joins TRBV9 to TRBJ2-3, with 9 bases that match TRBD2. Trimming at V came to 0 bases and at J to 4 bases, leaving 3 bases not matched to a gene. The CDR3 sequence is 15 residues long. Germline assignment: CDR1 SGDLS and CDR2 YYNGEE. The CDR3 spells CASSVGLAGSDTQYF. The CDR3 DNA sequence: TGTGCCAGCAGCGTAGGGCTAGCGGGGTCAGATACGCAGTATTTT.

The chain joins TRBV18 to TRBJ1-3; the match to TRBD1 covers 7 bases. Germline V CDR1 and CDR2: KGHSH, LQKENI. CDR3 length: 18 residues. With 3 bases clipped from V and 0 bases from J, the junction kept 11 bases outside the gene matches. This CDR3 is CASSPPTIGQASGNTIYF. CDR3 coding DNA: TGTGCCAGCTCACCCCCAACAATCGGACAGGCCTCTGGAAACACCATATATTTT.

The CDR3 is CASSASGTGDNQPQHF. In nucleotides, the CDR3 is TGTGCCAGCAGCGCCTCCGGGACGGGGGACAATCAGCCCCAGCATTTT. This chain uses TRBV9 with TRBJ1-5, with a tentative D call TRBD1 (5 bases). This CDR3 region has 16 residues. With 3 bases removed from V and 3 bases from J, the gap between germline ends came to 16 bases. Germline lookup yields CDR1 SGDLS and CDR2 YYNGEE.

This sequence joins TRBV2 and TRBJ2-2; no firm D call. V lost 7 bases and J 3 bases, leaving 6 bases between the germline ends. The CDR3 is 12 amino acids. Germline CDR1 SNHLY, CDR2 FYNNEI. This CDR3 is CASNPDTGELFF. DNA of the CDR3: TGTGCCAGCAACCCGGACACCGGGGAGCTGTTTTTT.

The V call is TRBV30, the J call TRBJ1-6; D is possibly TRBD1 (5 bases). Germline lookup yields CDR1 GTSNPN and CDR2 SVGIG (reference sequence). This CDR3 is built from 13 residues. The germline V and J ends were trimmed by 5 bases and 5 bases, with 10 bases remaining between them. CDR3 DNA: TGTGCCTGGGGGCAGGGAAATAATTCACCCCTCCACTTT. This sequence encodes CAWGQGNNSPLHF.

This rearrangement joins TRBV5-6 to TRBJ2-1; 11 nucleotides match TRBD2. Trimming at V came to 2 bases and at J to 5 bases, leaving 3 bases not matched to a gene. This CDR3 contains 15 residues. Per the germline V gene, CDR1 is SGHDT and CDR2 is YYEEEE. The CDR3 DNA reads as TGTGCCAGCAGCTTAATACTAGCGGGGGACAATGAGCAGTTCTTC. This codes for CASSLILAGDNEQFF. Looking up the rest from reference TRBV5-6 and TRBJ2-1 gives the full variable domain: DAGVTQSPTHLIKTRGQQVTLRCSPKSGHDTVSWYQQALGQGPQFIFQYYEEEERQRGNFPDRFSGHQFPNYSSELNVNALLLGDSALYLCASSLILAGDNEQFFGPGTRLTVL.

The genes are TRBV29-1 and TRBJ1-1, with TRBD1 matching 11 bases. J was trimmed by 5 bases and V by 7 bases; bases with no gene match: 6. The CDR3 contains 13 residues. The germline V gene encodes CDR1 SQVTM and CDR2 ANQGSEA. CDR3 sequence (DNA): TGCAGCGGTCGGACAGGGGGCAGGACTGAAGCTTTCTTT. Its translation: CSGRTGGRTEAFF.

The gene calls are TRBV3-1 (or the pseudogene TRBV3-2) and TRBJ1-3, with TRBD1 matching 7 bases. Losses at the gene ends were 2 bases for V and 2 bases for J; bases not matched to a gene: 3. The CDR3 sequence is 15 residues long. The germline CDR1 and CDR2 sequences are LGHDT and YNNKEL (reference sequence). CDR3 loop: CASSQMGQPGNTIYF. The DNA for the CDR3 is TGTGCCAGCAGCCAAATGGGACAGCCTGGAAACACCATATATTTT.

The chain employs TRBV5-4 and TRBJ2-1, with D perhaps matching TRBD2 (7 bases). V dropped 1 base and J dropped 7 bases, with 12 bases sitting between them. Looked up from germline, CDR1 is SGHNT and CDR2 is YYREEE (reference sequence). CDR3 length: 14 amino acids. The CDR3 spells CASSLMEGGNEQFF. For the CDR3, the DNA is TGTGCCAGCAGCTTGATGGAGGGGGGGAATGAGCAGTTCTTC.

This clone was observed once. The chain links TRBV25-1 to TRBJ1-2; 9 nucleotides agree with TRBD1. V was pared by 3 bases and J by 6 bases, with 2 bases of the junction left unmatched. Germline CDR1 MGHDK, CDR2 SYGVNS. The CDR3 length is 13 residues. The CDR3 spells CASSDWDRDGYTF. The CDR3 DNA sequence: TGTGCCAGCAGTGACTGGGACAGGGATGGCTACACCTTC.

The V call is TRBV7-2, the J call TRBJ2-5, with 10 nucleotides matching TRBD2. The length of the CDR3 is 14 residues. The germline V gene has CDR1 SGHTA and CDR2 FQGNSA. J lost 6 bases, V lost 5 bases, and 6 bases had no gene match. CDR3 DNA: TGTGCCAGCAGCCAAGCGGGGGGGGGCCAGACCCAGTACTTC. This sequence encodes CASSQAGGGQTQYF.

The gene calls are TRBV5-1 and TRBJ1-2; 7 nucleotides agree with TRBD1. This CDR3 comprises 14 residues. Trimming removed 4 bases from V and 1 base from J; junction bases left unmatched: 4. Germline V gene data show CDR1 as SGHRS and CDR2 as YFSETQ. The CDR3 region is CASSGWDSNYGYTF. CDR3 DNA: TGCGCCAGCAGCGGCTGGGACAGTAACTATGGCTACACCTTC.

The chain employs TRBV6-5 and TRBJ2-2, with TRBD1 matching over 10 bases. The trim removed 8 bases at V and 2 bases at J, leaving 2 bases unmatched. CDR1 is MNHEY, CDR2 SVGAGI, per germline. The CDR3 extends over 14 amino acids. CDR3 protein: CASGDRGNTGELFF. CDR3 sequence (DNA): TGTGCCAGCGGGGACAGGGGAAACACCGGGGAGCTGTTTTTT.

The chain uses TRBV19 and TRBJ1-3; D gene uncertain. With 3 bases removed from V and 0 bases from J, the gap between germline ends came to 15 bases. Germline V lookup: CDR1 LNHDA, CDR2 SQIVND (reference sequence). The CDR3 runs to 17 residues. CDR3 sequence: CASSIPNVRISGNTIYF. DNA for the CDR3: TGTGCCAGTAGTATTCCCAACGTCAGAATCTCTGGAAACACCATATATTTT.

The chain couples TRBV5-1 to TRBJ2-1; TRBD2 matches 9 bases. CDR3 length: 13 residues. The germline V gene has CDR1 SGHRS and CDR2 YFSETQ. V shed 5 bases, J shed 12 bases, and the junction held 9 bases outside the gene matches. The CDR3 region is CASRIGGGDRQFF. The CDR3, as DNA: TGCGCCAGCAGAATCGGCGGGGGGGATCGGCAGTTCTTC.

This clone is deemed medium-sized. V is TRBV25-1 and J is TRBJ2-7, with 7 positions matching TRBD1. After removal of 8 bases from V and 0 bases from J, the junction contained 4 bases not matched to a gene. CDR3 length: 13 residues. CDR1 is MGHDK and CDR2 is SYGVNS in the germline V gene. The CDR3 DNA sequence: TGTGCCAGCGGCCGGGACAGCTCCTACGAGCAGTACTTC. This codes for CASGRDSSYEQYF.

The rearrangement joins TRBV30 to TRBJ2-1, with TRBD1 identical over 8 bases. This CDR3 contains 15 residues. The J segment lost 9 bases and the V segment lost 2 bases, leaving 12 bases of the junction unmatched. Germline assignment: CDR1 GTSNPN and CDR2 SVGIG (reference sequence). CDR3 in DNA: TGTGCCTGGAGTCATGATGGACAGGGCGGTACTGAGCAGTTCTTC. Protein sequence: CAWSHDGQGGTEQFF.

This chain connects TRBV18 to TRBJ2-1; TRBD1 agrees at 7 bases. The CDR3 is made up of 14 amino acids. CDR1 is KGHSH, CDR2 LQKENI, per germline. The ends lost 1 base at V and 5 bases at J; junction bases unmatched: 2. CDR3 sequence: CASSPQGADNEQFF. The CDR3 coding sequence is TGTGCCAGCTCACCACAGGGGGCGGACAATGAGCAGTTCTTC.

The J gene is TRBJ2-7, the V gene TRBV7-3; 11 bases map to TRBD1. Trimming removed 5 bases from V and 3 bases from J; junction bases left unmatched: 6. The CDR3 sequence is 15 residues long. The V gene's germline CDR1 is SGHTA and CDR2 FQGTGA. CDR3: CASSLRGTGGYEQYF. The CDR3 bases are TGTGCCAGCAGCCTAAGAGGGACAGGGGGCTACGAGCAGTACTTC.

The chain uses TRBV11-2 and TRBJ2-3, with D perhaps TRBD1 (5 bases). Trimming pared 4 bases from V and 9 bases from J, leaving 14 bases between. The CDR3 covers 13 residues. CDR1 SGHAT and CDR2 FQNNGV come from the germline V gene. The CDR3 DNA sequence: TGTGCCAGCAGCTGGGGCCTAGTTGAGACGCAGTATTTT. Translated: CASSWGLVETQYF.

The V call is TRBV7-2, the J call TRBJ2-3, with TRBD2 as a possible D gene (5 bases). Germline loops: CDR1 SGHTA, CDR2 FQGNSA. Trimming removed 0 bases at V and 4 bases at J, with 17 bases between. The CDR3 length is 17 residues. CDR3 amino acids: CASSLAIPGIGPDTQYF. The CDR3 nucleotides read TGTGCCAGCAGCTTAGCGATACCGGGGATAGGCCCAGATACGCAGTATTTT.

The genes are TRBV6-1 and TRBJ2-7, with a weak D call TRBD1 (6 bases). There are 17 residues in the CDR3. Germline CDR1 MNHNS, CDR2 SASEGT. V lost 1 base and J 2 bases, leaving 18 bases between the germline ends. CDR3 nucleotides: TGTGCCAGCAGTGAAGGACAGGTCAACCTCCCGCCCTACGAGCAGTACTTC. The encoded protein is CASSEGQVNLPPYEQYF.